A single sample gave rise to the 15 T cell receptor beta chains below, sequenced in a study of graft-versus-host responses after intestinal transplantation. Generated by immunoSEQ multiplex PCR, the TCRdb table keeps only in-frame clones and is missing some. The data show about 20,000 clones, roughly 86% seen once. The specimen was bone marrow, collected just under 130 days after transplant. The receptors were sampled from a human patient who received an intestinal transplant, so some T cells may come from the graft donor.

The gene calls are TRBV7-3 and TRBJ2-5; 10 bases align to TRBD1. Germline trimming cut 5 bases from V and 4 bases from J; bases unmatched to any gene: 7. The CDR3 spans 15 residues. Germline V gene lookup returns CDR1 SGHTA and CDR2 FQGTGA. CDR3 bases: TGTGCCAGCAGCGAAGGGACAGGGGAAGGAGAGACCCAGTACTTC. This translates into CASSEGTGEGETQYF.

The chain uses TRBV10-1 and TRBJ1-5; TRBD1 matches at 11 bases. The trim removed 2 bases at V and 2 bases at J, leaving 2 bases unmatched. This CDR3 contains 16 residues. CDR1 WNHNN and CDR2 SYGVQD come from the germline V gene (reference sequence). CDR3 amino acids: CASSEGGQGGNQPQHF. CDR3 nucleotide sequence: TGCGCCAGCAGTGAGGGGGGACAGGGGGGCAATCAGCCCCAGCATTTT.

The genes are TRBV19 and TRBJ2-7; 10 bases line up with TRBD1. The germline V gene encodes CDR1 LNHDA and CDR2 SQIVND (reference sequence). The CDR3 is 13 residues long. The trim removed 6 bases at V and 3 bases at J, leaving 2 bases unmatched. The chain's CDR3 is CASSWTGGYEQYF. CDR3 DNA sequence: TGTGCCAGTAGCTGGACAGGGGGCTACGAGCAGTACTTC.

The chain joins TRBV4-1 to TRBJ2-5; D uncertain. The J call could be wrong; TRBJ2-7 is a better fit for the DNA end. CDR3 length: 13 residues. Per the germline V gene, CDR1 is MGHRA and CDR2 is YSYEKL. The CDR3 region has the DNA TGCGCCAGCAGCCAAGAGGCGTTATCCGAGCAGTACTTC. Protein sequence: CASSQEALSEQYF.

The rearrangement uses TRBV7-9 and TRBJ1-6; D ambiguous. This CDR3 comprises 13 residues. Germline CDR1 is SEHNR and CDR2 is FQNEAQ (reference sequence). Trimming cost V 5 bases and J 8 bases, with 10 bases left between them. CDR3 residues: CASSPVGDSPLHF. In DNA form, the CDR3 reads TGTGCCAGCAGCCCTGTTGGAGATTCACCCCTCCACTTT.

Here the CDR3 reads CASSVSELRNNYGYTF. The CDR3 DNA reads TGTGCCAGCAGCGTGAGTGAATTACGGAATAACTATGGCTACACCTTC. This sequence joins TRBV9 and TRBJ1-2; D gene ambiguous. V dropped 2 bases and J dropped 1 base, with 15 bases sitting between them. This CDR3 contains 16 residues. The germline V gene has CDR1 SGDLS and CDR2 YYNGEE.

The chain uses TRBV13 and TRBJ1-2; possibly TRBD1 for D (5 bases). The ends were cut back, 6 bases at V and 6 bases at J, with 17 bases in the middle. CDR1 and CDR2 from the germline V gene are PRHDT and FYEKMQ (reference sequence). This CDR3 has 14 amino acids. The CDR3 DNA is TGTGCCAGCAGACCCACCGGGGGAGGAAATGGCTACACCTTC. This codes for CASRPTGGGNGYTF.

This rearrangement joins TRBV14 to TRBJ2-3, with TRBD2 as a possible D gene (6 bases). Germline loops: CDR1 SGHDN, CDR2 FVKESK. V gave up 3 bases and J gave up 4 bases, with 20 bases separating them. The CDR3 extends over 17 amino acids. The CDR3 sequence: CASSHLGGGSGADTQYF. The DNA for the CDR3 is TGTGCCAGCAGCCACTTAGGTGGAGGGAGTGGGGCAGATACGCAGTATTTT.

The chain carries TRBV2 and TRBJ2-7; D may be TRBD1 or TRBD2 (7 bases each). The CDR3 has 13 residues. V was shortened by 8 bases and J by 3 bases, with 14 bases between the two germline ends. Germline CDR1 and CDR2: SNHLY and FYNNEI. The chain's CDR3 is CASSGGGGYEQYF. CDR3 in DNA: TGTGCCAGCTCAGGGGGGGGAGGCTACGAGCAGTACTTC.

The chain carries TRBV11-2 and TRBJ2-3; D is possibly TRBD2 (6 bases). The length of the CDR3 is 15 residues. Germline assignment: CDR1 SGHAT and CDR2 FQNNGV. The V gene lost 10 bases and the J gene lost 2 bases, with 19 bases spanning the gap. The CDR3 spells CANSRGLANTDTQYF. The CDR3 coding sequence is TGTGCCAACTCAAGAGGCCTAGCGAACACAGATACGCAGTATTTT.

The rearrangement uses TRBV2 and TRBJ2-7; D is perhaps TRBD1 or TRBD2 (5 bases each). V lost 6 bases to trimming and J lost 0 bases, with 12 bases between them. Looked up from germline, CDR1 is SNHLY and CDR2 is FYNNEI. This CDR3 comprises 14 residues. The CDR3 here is CASRGEPLSYEQYF. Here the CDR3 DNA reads TGTGCCAGCAGGGGGGAGCCGCTCTCCTACGAGCAGTACTTC. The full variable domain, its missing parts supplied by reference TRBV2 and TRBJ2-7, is EPEVTQTPSHQVTQMGQEVILRCVPISNHLYFYWYRQILGQKVEFLVSFYNNEISEKSEIFDDQFSVERPDGSNFTLKIRSTKLEDSAMYFCASRGEPLSYEQYFGPGTRLTVT.

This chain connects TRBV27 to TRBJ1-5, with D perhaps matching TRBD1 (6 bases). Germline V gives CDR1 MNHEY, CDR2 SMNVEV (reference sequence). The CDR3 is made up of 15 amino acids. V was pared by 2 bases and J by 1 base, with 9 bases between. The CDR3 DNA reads TGTGCCAGCAGTTTAATAGGGACAAGCAATCAGCCCCAGCATTTT. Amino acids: CASSLIGTSNQPQHF.

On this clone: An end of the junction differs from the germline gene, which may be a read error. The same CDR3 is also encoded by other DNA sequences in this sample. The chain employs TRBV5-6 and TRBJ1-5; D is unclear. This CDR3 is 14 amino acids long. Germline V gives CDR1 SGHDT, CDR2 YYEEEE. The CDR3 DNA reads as TGTGCCAGTAGCTTCAGGACGGACAATCAGCCCCAGCATTTT. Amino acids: CASSFRTDNQPQHF. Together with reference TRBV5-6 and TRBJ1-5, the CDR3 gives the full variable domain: DAGVTQSPTHLIKTRGQQVTLRCSPKSGHDTVSWYQQALGQGPQFIFQYYEEEERQRGNFPDRFSGHQFPNYSSELNVNALLLGDSALYLCASSFRTDNQPQHFGDGTRLSIL.

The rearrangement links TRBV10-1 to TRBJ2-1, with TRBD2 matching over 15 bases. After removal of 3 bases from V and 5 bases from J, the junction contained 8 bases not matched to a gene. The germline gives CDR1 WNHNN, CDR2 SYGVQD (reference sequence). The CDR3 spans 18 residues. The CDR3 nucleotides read TGCGCCAGCAGTGACCCCGGGACTAGCGGGAGGTACGACAATGAGCAGTTCTTC. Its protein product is CASSDPGTSGRYDNEQFF.

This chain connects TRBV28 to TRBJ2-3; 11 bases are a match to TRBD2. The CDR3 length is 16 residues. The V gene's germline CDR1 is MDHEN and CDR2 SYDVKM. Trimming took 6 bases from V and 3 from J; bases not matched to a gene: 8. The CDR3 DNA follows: TGTGCCAGCAGCCTTATGGCTAGCGGGAGGACAGATACGCAGTATTTT. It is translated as CASSLMASGRTDTQYF.